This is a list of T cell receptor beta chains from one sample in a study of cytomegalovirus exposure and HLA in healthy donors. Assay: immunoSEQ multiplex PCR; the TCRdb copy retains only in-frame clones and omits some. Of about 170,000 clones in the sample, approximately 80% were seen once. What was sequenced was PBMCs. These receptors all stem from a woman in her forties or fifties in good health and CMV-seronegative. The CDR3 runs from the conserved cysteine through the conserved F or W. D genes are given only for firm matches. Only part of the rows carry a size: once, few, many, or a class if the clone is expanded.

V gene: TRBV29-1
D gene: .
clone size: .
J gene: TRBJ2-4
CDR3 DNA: TGCAGCGTTGCGGACAGCCTTATTCAGTACTTC
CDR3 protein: CSVADSLIQYF

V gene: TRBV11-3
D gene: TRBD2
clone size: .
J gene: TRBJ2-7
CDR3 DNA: TGTGCCAGCAGCCCCGGGGGGGTCCACGAGCAGTACTTC
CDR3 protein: CASSPGGVHEQYF

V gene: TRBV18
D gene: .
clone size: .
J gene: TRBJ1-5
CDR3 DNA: TGTGCCAGCTCACCAGGGGGCGGTCAGCCCCAGCATTTT
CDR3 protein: CASSPGGGQPQHF

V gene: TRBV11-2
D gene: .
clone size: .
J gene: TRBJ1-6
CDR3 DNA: TGTGCCAGCAGCTTATCGGACAGTTTTAATTCACCCCTCCACTTT
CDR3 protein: CASSLSDSFNSPLHF

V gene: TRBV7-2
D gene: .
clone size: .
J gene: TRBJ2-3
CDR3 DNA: TGTGCCAGCAGCTCCCGGGTGATTAGCACAGATACGCAGTATTTT
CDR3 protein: CASSSRVISTDTQYF

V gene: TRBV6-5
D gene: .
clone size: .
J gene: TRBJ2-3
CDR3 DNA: TGTGCCAGCAGTTCCCAGGGGACCTTTGCGGATACGCAGTATTTT
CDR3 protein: CASSSQGTFADTQYF

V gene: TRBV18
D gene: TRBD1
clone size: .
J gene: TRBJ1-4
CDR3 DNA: TGTGCCAGCTACTCAGGGGGTAATGAAAAACTGTTTTTT
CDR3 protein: CASYSGGNEKLFF

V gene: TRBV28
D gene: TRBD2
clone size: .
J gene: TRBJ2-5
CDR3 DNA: TGTGCCAGCTTTGGCCTGGGACTAGCGGGAGAAAAGCAGTACTTC
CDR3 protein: CASFGLGLAGEKQYF

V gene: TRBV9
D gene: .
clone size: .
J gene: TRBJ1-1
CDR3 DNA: TGTGCCAGCAGCCAGGGGCTGGGTAACACTGAAGCTTTCTTT
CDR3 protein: CASSQGLGNTEAFF

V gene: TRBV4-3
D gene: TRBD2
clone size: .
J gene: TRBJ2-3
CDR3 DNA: TGCGCCAGCAGCCAAGGAATTAGCGGGGGGCCATCGGGCACAGATACGCAGTATTTT
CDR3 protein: CASSQGISGGPSGTDTQYF

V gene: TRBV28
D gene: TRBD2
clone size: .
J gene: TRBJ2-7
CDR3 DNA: TGTGCCAGCAGTTTGGGGACTAGCGGGAGTGCCTACGAGCAGTACTTC
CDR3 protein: CASSLGTSGSAYEQYF

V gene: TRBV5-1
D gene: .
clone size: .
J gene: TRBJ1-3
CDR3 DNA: TGCGCCAGCAGCTTATTAGTTAGTGCCGGCTCTGGAAACACCATATATTTT
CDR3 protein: CASSLLVSAGSGNTIYF

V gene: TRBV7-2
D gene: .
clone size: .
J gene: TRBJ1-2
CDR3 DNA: TGTGCCAGCAGCTTAGCGCCCGGGGGAGGGGGGAACTATGGCTACACCTTC
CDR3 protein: CASSLAPGGGGNYGYTF

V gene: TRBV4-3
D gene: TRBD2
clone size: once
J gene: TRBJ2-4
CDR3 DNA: TGCGCCAGCAGCCAAGAACATAGCGGGAGGGCCGAGAAAAACATTCAGTACTTC
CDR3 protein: CASSQEHSGRAEKNIQYF

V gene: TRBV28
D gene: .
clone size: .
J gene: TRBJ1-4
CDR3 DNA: TGTGCCAGCAGTTCTACAGGGATTAGTGAAAAACTGTTTTTT
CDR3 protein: CASSSTGISEKLFF

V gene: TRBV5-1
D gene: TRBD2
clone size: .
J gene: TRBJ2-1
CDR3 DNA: TGCGCCAGCAGCTTCCTCGGGACTAGCGGAATCAATGAGCAGTTCTTC
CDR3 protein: CASSFLGTSGINEQFF

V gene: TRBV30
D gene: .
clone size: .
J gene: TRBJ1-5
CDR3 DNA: TGTGCCTGGGGGGCAGGGGAGTCGAATAGCAATCAGCCCCAGCATTTT
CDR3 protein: CAWGAGESNSNQPQHF

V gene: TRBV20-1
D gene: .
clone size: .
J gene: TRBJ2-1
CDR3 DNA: TGCAGTGCCCCACAGGATGGTGAGCAGTTCTTC
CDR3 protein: CSAPQDGEQFF

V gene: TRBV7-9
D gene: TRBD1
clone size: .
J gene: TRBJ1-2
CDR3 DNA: TGTGCCAGCAGCTCGGACAGGGAACTTCATGGCTACACCTTC
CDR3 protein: CASSSDRELHGYTF

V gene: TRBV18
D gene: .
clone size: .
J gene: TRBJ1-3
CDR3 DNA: TGTGCCAGCTCACCTAAGCAGGACTCTGGAAACACCATATATTTT
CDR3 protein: CASSPKQDSGNTIYF

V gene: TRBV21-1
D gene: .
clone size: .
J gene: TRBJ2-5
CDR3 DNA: TGTGCCAGCAGCAGGCCCGGGACAGGTCCAAAAGAGACCCAGTACTTC
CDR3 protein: CASSRPGTGPKETQYF

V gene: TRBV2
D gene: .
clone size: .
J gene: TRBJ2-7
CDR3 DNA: TGTGCCAGCACCCGAGGGCCCGAAAACGGGGAGCAGTACTTC
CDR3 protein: CASTRGPENGEQYF

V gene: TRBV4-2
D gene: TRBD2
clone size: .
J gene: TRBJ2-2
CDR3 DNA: TGTGCCAGCAGCCATCAACTCCGGACTAGCGGGAACACCGGGGAGCTGTTTTTT
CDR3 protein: CASSHQLRTSGNTGELFF

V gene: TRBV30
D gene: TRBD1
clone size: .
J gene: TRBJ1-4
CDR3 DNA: TGTGCCTGGAGTCGGGACAGAGGCGAAAAACTGTTTTTT
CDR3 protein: CAWSRDRGEKLFF

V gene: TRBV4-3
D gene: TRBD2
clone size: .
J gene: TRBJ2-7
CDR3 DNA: TGCGCCAGCAGCAAGGGGAGGGTCGGCACCTACGAGCAGTACTTC
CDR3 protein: CASSKGRVGTYEQYF

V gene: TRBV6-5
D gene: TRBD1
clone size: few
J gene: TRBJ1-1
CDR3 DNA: TGTGCCAGCAGGGCCGGGACAGCCAAGGGTGAAGCTTTCTTT
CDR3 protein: CASRAGTAKGEAFF

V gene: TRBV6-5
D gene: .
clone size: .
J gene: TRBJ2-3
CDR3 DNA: TGTGCCAGCAGGGGGACTGGCACAGATACGCAGTATTTT
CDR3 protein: CASRGTGTDTQYF

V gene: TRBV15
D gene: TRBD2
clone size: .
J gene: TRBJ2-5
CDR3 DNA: TGTGCCACCAGCACCGGACTAGCGGGACAAGAGACCCAGTACTTC
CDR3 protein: CATSTGLAGQETQYF

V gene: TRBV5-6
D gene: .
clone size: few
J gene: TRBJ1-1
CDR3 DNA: TGTGCCAGCAGCCCGGATACGGGGGGACGAAACACTGAAGCTTTCTTT
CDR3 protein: CASSPDTGGRNTEAFF

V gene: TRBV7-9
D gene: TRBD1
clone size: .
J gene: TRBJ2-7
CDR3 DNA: TGTGCCAGCAAGGCACAGGGGGGTTCATACGAGCAGTACTTC
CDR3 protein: CASKAQGGSYEQYF

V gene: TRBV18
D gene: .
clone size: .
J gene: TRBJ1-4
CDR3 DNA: TGTGCCAGCGGACAGAAGGATGAAAAACTGTTTTTT
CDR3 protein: CASGQKDEKLFF

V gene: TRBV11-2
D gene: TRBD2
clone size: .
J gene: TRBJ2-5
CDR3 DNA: TGTGCCAGCAGCTGGGCTAGCGGGGGAAGCTACCAAGAGACCCAGTACTTC
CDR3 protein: CASSWASGGSYQETQYF

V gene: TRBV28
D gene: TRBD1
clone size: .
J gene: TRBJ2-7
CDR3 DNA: TGTGCCAGCAGCATTCCGGGACAGCCCTACGAGCAGTACTTC
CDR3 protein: CASSIPGQPYEQYF

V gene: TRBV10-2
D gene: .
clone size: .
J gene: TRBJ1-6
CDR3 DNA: TGCGCCAGCAGTGAGTCAACGGTCGGCTCCTATAATTCACCCCTCCACTTT
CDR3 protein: CASSESTVGSYNSPLHF

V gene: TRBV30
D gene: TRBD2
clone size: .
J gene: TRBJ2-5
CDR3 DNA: TGTGCCTGGAGGTTGGCGGGGGGCCGCGAGACCCAGTACTTC
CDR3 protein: CAWRLAGGRETQYF

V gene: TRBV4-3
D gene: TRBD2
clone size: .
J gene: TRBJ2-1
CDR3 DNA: TGCGCCAGCAGCCAAGACGGACTAGCGGGAGGGGTCTTGAATGAGCAGTTCTTC
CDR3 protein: CASSQDGLAGGVLNEQFF

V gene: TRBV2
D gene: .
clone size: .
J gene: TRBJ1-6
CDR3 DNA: TGTGCCAGCAGTGAGCTGGGCACATCGGCACCCCTCCACTTT
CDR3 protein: CASSELGTSAPLHF

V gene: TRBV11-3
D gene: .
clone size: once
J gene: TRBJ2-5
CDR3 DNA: TGTGCCAGCAGCTTAGGCCAGAAAGAGACCCAGTACTTC
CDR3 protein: CASSLGQKETQYF

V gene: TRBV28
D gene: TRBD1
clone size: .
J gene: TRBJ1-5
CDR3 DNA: TGTGCCAGCAGTTTATGGTTGTGGTCCTGGACAGGGGACACCCTTAGCAATCAGCCCCAGCATTTT
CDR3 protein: CASSLWLWSWTGDTLSNQPQHF

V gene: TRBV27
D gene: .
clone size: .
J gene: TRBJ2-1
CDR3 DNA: TGTGCCAGCAGTTTATCTTGGAGAACCTCCTACAATGAGCAGTTCTTC
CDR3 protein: CASSLSWRTSYNEQFF

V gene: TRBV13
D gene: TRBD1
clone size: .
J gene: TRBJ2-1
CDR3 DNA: TGTGCCAGCAGCCCACCCGGGACAGGGTTAAGGGGTGAGCAGTTCTTC
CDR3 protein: CASSPPGTGLRGEQFF

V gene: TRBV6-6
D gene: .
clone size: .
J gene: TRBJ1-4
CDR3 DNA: TGTGCCAGCAGCGTTACAACTAATGAAAAACTGTTTTTT
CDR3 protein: CASSVTTNEKLFF

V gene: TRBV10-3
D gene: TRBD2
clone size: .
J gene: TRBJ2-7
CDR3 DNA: TGTGCCATCAGCCCCGACGGGACTAGCGGGAGGAGCGAGCAGTACTTC
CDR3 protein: CAISPDGTSGRSEQYF

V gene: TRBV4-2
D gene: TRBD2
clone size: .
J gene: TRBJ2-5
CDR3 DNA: TGTGCCAGTTCTAGCGGGGGAGTTAACCAAGAGACCCAGTACTTC
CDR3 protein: CASSSGGVNQETQYF

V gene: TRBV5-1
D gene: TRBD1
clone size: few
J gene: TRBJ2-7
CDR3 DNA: TGCGCCAGCAGCGGGACAGGGATTACCTACGAGCAGTACTTC
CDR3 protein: CASSGTGITYEQYF

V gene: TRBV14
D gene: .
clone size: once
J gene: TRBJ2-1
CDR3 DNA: TGTGCCAGCAGCCAAGGGTCATCCCGGATAGCAAATGAGCAGTTCTTC
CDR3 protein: CASSQGSSRIANEQFF